A single sample gave rise to the 3 T cell receptor beta chains below, sequenced in a study of blood T cell repertoires in COVID-19. Repertoires were generated with immunoSEQ multiplex PCR, while TCRdb's copy carries only in-frame clones and drops some. The sample carries some 460,000 clones, around 88% recorded once. What was sequenced was peripheral blood. Receptors originate from a woman in her twenties or thirties with acute or convalescent COVID-19.

This rearrangement joins TRBV21-1 to TRBJ2-3; the table calls TRBD2, which could not be checked here. TRBV21-1 is marked as a pseudogene. This CDR3 contains 17 residues. The CDR3 nucleotides read TGTGCCAGCAGCCTACGGGCGGGTAGCGGGGGGGTAGATACGCAGTATTTT. This translates into CASSLRAGSGGVDTQYF.

This chain links TRBV23-1 with TRBJ2-1, with D perhaps TRBD1 (6 bases). TRBV23-1 is recorded as an ORF, its role being uncertain. CDR3 length equals 18 residues. V gave up 0 bases and J gave up 1 base, with 16 bases separating them. CDR3 amino acids: CASSQSWQGKGSYNEQFF. The CDR3 nucleotides read TGCGCCAGCAGTCAATCGTGGCAGGGGAAGGGATCCTACAATGAGCAGTTCTTC.

V usage is TRBV6-5 and J usage is TRBJ2-7; 8 positions agree with TRBD1. With 6 bases clipped from V and 3 bases from J, the junction kept 7 bases outside the gene matches. Germline CDR1 and CDR2: MNHEY and SVGAGI. The CDR3 is made up of 14 amino acids. CDR3 in DNA: TGTGCCAGCAGCCGGGACAGGTTTCGCTACGAGCAGTACTTC. As protein: CASSRDRFRYEQYF.